This TCR beta chain was found in a study of blood T cells in healthy people across ages. Whole-study results and caveats: Changes in expanded clonotypes were possibly confounded, as the CMV status of donors was unknown.

Turning to this clonotype: Its antigen remains unknown. This may arise from a read error, as a much more abundant clone is one base away.

Sample-barcoded 5' priming and a J-beta primer mix drove a second PCR of 7 to 11 cycles. TCRdb re-called the 5' RACE reads through MiXCR, storing one row per CDR3 protein. The sample lists more than 800,000 distinct CDR3 sequences, around 28% occurring once. Sequenced sample: blood. The clonotype originates from a woman of 80 years or more in good health.

CDR3 sequence: CSGRDCVEQFF. DNA for the CDR3: TGCAGCGGCCGGGACTGTGTTGAGCAGTTCTTC. The J gene is TRBJ2-1, the V gene TRBV29-1; tentative D call: TRBD2 (6 bases). Germline V CDR1 and CDR2: SQVTM, ANQGSEA. This CDR3 is built from 11 residues. V was cut by 7 bases and J by 9 bases, with 13 bases left in between.